This TCR beta chain was recorded in a study of T cells in Graves' hyperthyroidism and ophthalmopathy. Study as a whole: At the time of initial diagnosis and before any treatment, peripheral blood was collected.

This clonotype came up many times. The V and J ends lost 11 bases and 3 bases, in that order; junction bases with no gene match: 4. From germline, CDR1 is MDHEN and CDR2 SYDVKM. The length of the CDR3 is 13 residues. TCR beta CDR3 regions were amplified from RNA. During a first-round RT-PCR of the TCR CDR3, the HTBI primer set was used. TCRdb analysed the multiplex PCR reads with MiXCR anew, one entry per CDR3 protein. The sample yields approximately 400,000 distinct CDR3 sequences, around 16% seen once. The study based diagnoses on clinical symptoms, serum thyroxine and TRAb, thyroid ultrasound and orbital computed tomography.

This receptor was identified in a young woman with Graves' hyperthyroidism that later progressed to Graves' ophthalmopathy. The sequenced sample was blood. This sequence joins TRBV28 and TRBJ1-4; 9 bases fit TRBD1. This CDR3 reads CASRTGANEKLFF. The DNA of the CDR3 is TGTGCCTCACGGACAGGGGCTAATGAAAAACTGTTTTTT.